The 6 T cell receptor beta chains reported below all come from one sample, sequenced in a study of T cells after posttransplantation cyclophosphamide. Measured with immunoSEQ multiplex PCR; TCRdb has only the in-frame clones, and not every one. The sample shows over 35,000 clones, none of them appearing just once. The sequencing sample was made of PBMCs. The origin of the receptors is a man in his forties or fifties in good health, CMV-negative, and a related stem cell transplant donor.

The sample holds many counts of this clone. This chain's CDR3 is CASSPNTGTGSSNEQFF. CDR3 nucleotide sequence: TGTGCCAGCTCACCGAACACCGGGACAGGTTCATCCAATGAGCAGTTCTTC. The genes are TRBV18 and TRBJ2-1; 8 bases are shared with TRBD1. The CDR3 is 17 amino acids. The J segment lost 6 bases and the V segment lost 3 bases, leaving 13 bases of the junction unmatched. The germline gives CDR1 KGHSH, CDR2 LQKENI.

This clone was recorded a few times. The chain links TRBV4-1 to TRBJ2-1, with 7 positions matching TRBD2. The J segment lost 0 bases and the V segment lost 1 base, leaving 9 bases of the junction unmatched. This CDR3 has 18 residues. CDR1 is MGHRA and CDR2 is YSYEKL in the germline V gene. The CDR3 DNA sequence: TGCGCCAGCAGCCAAGCCCTAGGACTAGGGGACTCCTACAATGAGCAGTTCTTC. Its translation: CASSQALGLGDSYNEQFF.

CDR3 DNA sequence: TGCGCCAGCAGCTTCAGGGCTAGCGGGAGGGCCGTCACCGGGGAGCTGTTTTTT. Its protein product is CASSFRASGRAVTGELFF. The V call is TRBV5-1, the J call TRBJ2-2, with 12 positions matching TRBD2. J lost 4 bases, V lost 2 bases, and 9 bases had no gene match. The CDR3 covers 18 residues. Germline V gene lookup returns CDR1 SGHRS and CDR2 YFSETQ.

This clone was recorded at least ten times. V gene TRBV6-1 combines with J gene TRBJ2-3; TRBD1 agrees at 9 bases. V shed 0 bases and J 2 bases; nucleotides not matched to a gene: 9. Germline V gene lookup returns CDR1 MNHNS and CDR2 SASEGT. This CDR3 spans 18 amino acids. DNA for the CDR3: TGTGCCAGCAGTGAAGCGCTTCTAACAGGGGGCTTCACAGATACGCAGTATTTT. Amino acid sequence: CASSEALLTGGFTDTQYF.

This clone was seen ten or more times. The rearrangement links TRBV2 to TRBJ2-3; TRBD1 aligns across 8 bases. The CDR3 has 15 residues. Trimming cost V 8 bases and J 6 bases; bases outside gene matches: 13. Germline V gives CDR1 SNHLY, CDR2 FYNNEI. The CDR3 nucleotides are TGTGCCAGCCATATTAACAGGGGGGACGTGGATACGCAGTATTTT. It specifies CASHINRGDVDTQYF.

In this sample, this clone turned up many times. The chain uses TRBV6-5 and TRBJ2-1, with TRBD2 identical over 10 bases. J gave up 13 bases and V 0 bases, and 3 bases lay outside the gene matches. Germline-derived CDR1 and CDR2 are MNHEY and SVGAGI. The CDR3 is made up of 13 amino acids. The DNA of the CDR3 is TGTGCCAGCAGTTACTCTAGCGGGGGGATTCAGTTCTTC. It is translated as CASSYSSGGIQFF.